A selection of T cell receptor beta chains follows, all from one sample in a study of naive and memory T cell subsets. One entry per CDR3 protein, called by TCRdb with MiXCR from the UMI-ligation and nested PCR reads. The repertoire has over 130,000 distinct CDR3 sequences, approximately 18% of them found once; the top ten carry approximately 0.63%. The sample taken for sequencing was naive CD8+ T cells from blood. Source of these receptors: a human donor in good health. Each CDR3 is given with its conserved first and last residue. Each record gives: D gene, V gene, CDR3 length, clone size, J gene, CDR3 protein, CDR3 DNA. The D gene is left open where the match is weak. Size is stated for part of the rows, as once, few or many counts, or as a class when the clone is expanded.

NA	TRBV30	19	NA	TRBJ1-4	CAWSVSGSWQGSTNEKLFF	TGTGCCTGGAGTGTATCGGGAAGTTGGCAGGGTTCAACTAATGAAAAACTGTTTTTT
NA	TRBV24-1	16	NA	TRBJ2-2	CATSGNRRSNTGELFF	TGTGCCACCAGTGGTAACAGGAGATCGAACACCGGGGAGCTGTTTTTT
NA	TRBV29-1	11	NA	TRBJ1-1	CSVVGMTEAFF	TGCAGCGTTGTTGGAATGACTGAAGCTTTCTTT
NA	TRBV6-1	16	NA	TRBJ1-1	CASSEAFWGPNTEAFF	TGTGCCAGCAGTGAAGCGTTCTGGGGACCGAACACTGAAGCTTTCTTT
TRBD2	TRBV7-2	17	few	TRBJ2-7	CASSLVASGINGDEQYF	TGTGCCAGCAGCTTAGTGGCTAGCGGGATTAACGGAGACGAGCAGTACTTC
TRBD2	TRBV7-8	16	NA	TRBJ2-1	CASSPPAGILRNEQFF	TGTGCCAGCAGCCCTCCAGCGGGGATTTTACGGAATGAGCAGTTCTTC
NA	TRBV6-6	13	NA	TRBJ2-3	CASTLAATDTQYF	TGTGCCAGCACGTTAGCGGCGACAGATACGCAGTATTTT
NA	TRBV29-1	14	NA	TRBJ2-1	CSVGERGPYNEQLF	TGCAGCGTTGGCGAGAGGGGCCCCTACAATGAGCAGCTCTTC
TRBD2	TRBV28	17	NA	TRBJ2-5	CASSFILAGGPEETQYF	TGTGCCAGCAGTTTCATCCTAGCGGGAGGGCCGGAGGAGACCCAGTACTTC
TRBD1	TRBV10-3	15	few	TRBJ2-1	CATLHGTGFSNEQFF	TGTGCCACACTCCACGGGACAGGGTTTTCGAATGAGCAGTTCTTC
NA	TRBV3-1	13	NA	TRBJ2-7	CASSPGAVYEQYF	TGTGCCAGCAGCCCGGGGGCAGTCTACGAGCAGTACTTC
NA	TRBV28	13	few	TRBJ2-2	CASSLGNTGELFF	TGTGCCAGCAGCTTGGGAAACACCGGGGAGCTGTTTTTT
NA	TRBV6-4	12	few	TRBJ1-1	CASRETITEAFF	TGTGCCAGCAGAGAAACAATCACTGAAGCTTTCTTT
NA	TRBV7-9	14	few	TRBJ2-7	CASSFAERPYEQYF	TGTGCCAGCAGCTTCGCCGAAAGACCCTACGAGCAGTACTTC
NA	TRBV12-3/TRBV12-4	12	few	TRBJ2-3	CASSDVTDTQYF	TGTGCCAGCAGCGATGTTACAGATACGCAGTATTTT
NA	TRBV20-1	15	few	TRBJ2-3	CSARRGGTGRDTQYF	TGCAGTGCTAGGAGGGGCGGGACTGGCCGAGATACGCAGTATTTT
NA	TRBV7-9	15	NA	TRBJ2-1	CASSPTSIPYNEQFF	TGTGCCAGCAGCCCCACAAGTATTCCCTACAATGAGCAGTTCTTC
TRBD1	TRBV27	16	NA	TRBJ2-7	CASSLAVGQGVYEQYF	TGTGCCAGCAGTTTAGCGGTGGGACAGGGGGTCTACGAGCAGTACTTC
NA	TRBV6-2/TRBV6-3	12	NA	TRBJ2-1	CASSFGWNEQFF	TGTGCCAGCAGTTTCGGGTGGAATGAGCAGTTCTTC
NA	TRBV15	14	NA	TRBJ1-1	CATSRVDKGTEAFF	TGTGCCACCAGCAGAGTCGATAAGGGGACTGAAGCTTTCTTT
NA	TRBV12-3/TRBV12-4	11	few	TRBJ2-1	CASTSGLEQFF	TGTGCCAGCACCAGCGGTCTTGAGCAGTTCTTC
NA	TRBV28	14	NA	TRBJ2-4	CASSLQGGGGIQYF	TGTGCCAGCAGTTTGCAAGGAGGAGGGGGCATTCAGTACTTC